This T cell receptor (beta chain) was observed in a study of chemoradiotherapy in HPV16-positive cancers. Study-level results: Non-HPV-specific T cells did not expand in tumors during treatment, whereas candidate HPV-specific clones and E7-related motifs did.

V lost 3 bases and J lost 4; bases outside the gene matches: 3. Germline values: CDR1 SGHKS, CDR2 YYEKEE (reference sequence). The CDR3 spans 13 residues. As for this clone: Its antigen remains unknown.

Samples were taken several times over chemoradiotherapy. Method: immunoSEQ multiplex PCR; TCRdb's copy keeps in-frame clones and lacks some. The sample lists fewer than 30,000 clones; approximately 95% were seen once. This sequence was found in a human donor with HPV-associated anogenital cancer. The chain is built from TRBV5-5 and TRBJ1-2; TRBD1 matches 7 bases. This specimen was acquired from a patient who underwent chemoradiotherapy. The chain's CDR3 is CASSSGQFYGYTF. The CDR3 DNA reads TGTGCCAGCAGCTCGGGACAGTTCTATGGCTACACCTTC.